The text below deals with one T cell receptor beta chain. This entry comes from a study of OX40 agonist ivuxolimab in advanced cancers. Background on the study: Treatment received earlier with anti-PD-1, anti-PD-L1 or anti-CTLA-4 agents was allowed, and more than 35% had some.

Trimming removed 3 bases from V and 4 bases from J, with 9 bases in between. CDR3 size: 13 residues. Germline V lookup: CDR1 MDHEN, CDR2 SYDVKM. Some clones are missing from TCRdb's copy, which holds only in-frame ones; the method was immunoSEQ multiplex PCR. The sample lists approximately 91,000 clones, around 88% seen once, with about 0.5% in the top ten. This chain links TRBV28 with TRBJ2-5; a weak D match, TRBD1 (6 bases). This sequence originates from an adult with an advanced solid tumor such as melanoma, head and neck, liver or kidney cancer. The input for sequencing was CD4+ or CD8+ T cells sorted from blood, taken in a trial of the OX40 agonist ivuxolimab. The CDR3: CASSFPDRETQYF. The CDR3 nucleotides are TGTGCCAGCAGTTTCCCGGACAGAGAGACCCAGTACTTC.